The clone carrying this TCR beta chain came up many times. Its target is unknown. These data belong to a study of regulatory T cells in long-lasting Graves disease. The overall study: Under 3 months of antithyroid drugs had been taken by newly diagnosed Graves' patients.

Findings of the study overall: Preferential use of TRBV28, TRBJ1-2 and TRBJ2-5 was seen in persistent disease.

Trimming at V came to 6 bases and at J to 7 bases, leaving 11 bases not matched to a gene. The CDR3 spans 14 residues. CDR1 is KGHSH and CDR2 is LQKENI in the germline V gene. The TCR beta library used iRepertoire HTBI primers with Arm-PCR amplification of CDR3. Authors' data handling: Throughout the samples, researchers identified some 62 TRBV and more than twelve TRBJ segments. TCRdb processed the multiplex PCR reads anew with MiXCR; each CDR3 protein has one entry. In this record, the V and J calls reflect TCRdb's handling and not the investigators' own analysis. This sample has hundreds of thousands of distinct CDR3 sequences, with more than 15% found just once. The time point here: newly diagnosed GD, antithyroid drugs for less than 3 months. From PBMCs, RNA was extracted and then used to make the TCR library. From each patient, approximately 9 milliliters of peripheral blood was drawn and collected into an EDTA anticoagulant tube.

The same data also contributed to another study, on T cells in Graves' hyperthyroidism and ophthalmopathy.

The rearrangement links TRBV18 to TRBJ1-1, with 7 positions matching TRBD1. The clonotype originates from a woman aged 35-65 years with Graves disease. The source was peripheral blood mononuclear cells (PBMCs), collected at new diagnosis, from a patient treated with antithyroid drugs. The CDR3 region has the DNA TGTGCCAGCTCGCCCGCGAACAACAGGGGTGAAGCTTTCTTT. As protein: CASSPANNRGEAFF. The entire variable domain, with the rest obtained from reference TRBV18 and TRBJ1-1, is as follows: NAGVMQNPRHLVRRRGQEARLRCSPMKGHSHVYWYRQLPEEGLKFMVYLQKENIIDESGMPKERFSAEFPKEGPSILRIQQVVRGDSAAYFCASSPANNRGEAFFGQGTRLTVV.